The entry below describes one TCR beta chain. Assay used: immunoSEQ multiplex PCR; TCRdb lists only in-frame clones, some missing. The repertoire consists of about 190,000 clones, with about nine tenths occurring once and the leading ten covering approximately 1.1%. The V end lost 5 bases, the J end lost 6 bases, and 17 bases lay between the germline ends. The CDR3 totals 16 residues. CDR1 SGHVS and CDR2 FQNEAQ come from the germline V gene. This sample is drawn from a study of blood T cell repertoires in COVID-19. Looking at the study overall: COVID-19 samples, acute and convalescent, were from the United States, Italy and Spain. The cDNA or gDNA used as material had been derived from T cells, B-cell-depleted T cells, or PBMCs.

This receptor was obtained from a man aged 25 to 40 with acute or convalescent COVID-19. The chain links TRBV7-8 to TRBJ1-6; D unclear. The sample was peripheral blood. The CDR3 protein is CASSGRGELVNSPLHF. The CDR3 bases are TGTGCCAGCAGCGGCCGCGGGGAGCTCGTTAATTCACCCCTCCACTTT.